The next 12 T cell receptor beta chains were all read from a single sample in a study of blood T cell repertoires in COVID-19. Assay used: immunoSEQ multiplex PCR; TCRdb lists only in-frame clones, some missing. The sample holds some 110,000 clones, less than 90% seen once. Sample: peripheral blood. Receptors originate from a human donor in a cohort sampled during active COVID-19.

This sequence joins TRBV19 and TRBJ1-5; tentatively, D is TRBD1 (6 bases). The germline CDR1 and CDR2 sequences are LNHDA and SQIVND (reference sequence). This CDR3 spans 14 amino acids. V was trimmed by 7 bases and J by 6 bases, leaving 16 bases between them. The CDR3 is CASTGQWLGQPQHF. In nucleotides, the CDR3 is TGTGCCAGTACCGGACAGTGGCTCGGTCAGCCCCAGCATTTT. The full variable domain, completed using reference TRBV19 and TRBJ1-5, is DGGITQSPKYLFRKEGQNVTLSCEQNLNHDAMYWYRQDPGQGLRLIYYSQIVNDFQKGDIAEGYSVSREKKESFPLTVTSAQKNPTAFYLCASTGQWLGQPQHFGDGTRLSIL.

This chain joins TRBV6-5 and TRBJ2-7, with 7 positions matching TRBD1. The CDR3 is 13 amino acids. The V segment lost 6 bases and the J segment 2 bases; nucleotides outside the gene matches: 4. The V gene's germline CDR1 is MNHEY and CDR2 SVGAGI. In DNA form, the CDR3 reads TGTGCCAGCAGGTACCAGGGGGCCTACGAGCAGTACTTC. Translating it yields CASRYQGAYEQYF.

The table lists this clone with a few counts. This sequence joins TRBV2 and TRBJ2-1; D is undetermined. Trimming shortened V by 7 bases and J by 3 bases, and 13 bases separated the two germline ends. The CDR3 extends over 14 amino acids. Germline assignment: CDR1 SNHLY and CDR2 FYNNEI. In DNA, the CDR3 is TGTGCCAGCACCGGTGTAGTCAACTACAATGAGCAGTTCTTC. Translation: CASTGVVNYNEQFF.

The chain uses TRBV7-2 and TRBJ1-5, with D perhaps matching TRBD1 (5 bases). CDR3 size: 15 residues. CDR1 and CDR2 from the germline V gene are SGHTA and FQGNSA. The V gene lost 5 bases and the J gene lost 7 bases, with 18 bases spanning the gap. The CDR3 sequence is CASSPGGGVLQPQHF. The CDR3 bases are TGTGCCAGCAGCCCTGGGGGGGGAGTCTTGCAGCCCCAGCATTTT.

The chain couples TRBV2 to TRBJ2-3; the match to TRBD1 covers 10 bases. Germline assignment: CDR1 SNHLY and CDR2 FYNNEI. J gave up 2 bases and V 3 bases, and 5 bases lay outside the gene matches. This CDR3 spans 16 amino acids. CDR3 in DNA: TGTGCCAGCAGTGATCCCGGGACAGGGGTCACAGATACGCAGTATTTT. Its translation is CASSDPGTGVTDTQYF.

This clone was seen a handful of times. The rearrangement links TRBV18 to TRBJ2-1; D remains ambiguous. The CDR3 runs to 12 residues. Germline V gene lookup returns CDR1 KGHSH and CDR2 LQKENI. V lost 2 bases, J lost 7 bases, and 6 bases lay in between. Here the CDR3 DNA reads TGTGCCAGCTCACCAGTCGGGAATGAGCAGTTCTTC. Translation: CASSPVGNEQFF.

V usage is TRBV6-6 and J usage is TRBJ2-1; TRBD1 aligns across 8 bases. The length of the CDR3 is 15 residues. V gave up 7 bases and J gave up 6 bases; unmatched junction bases: 11. Germline values: CDR1 MNHNY, CDR2 SVGAGI (reference sequence). For the CDR3, the DNA is TGTGCCAGCAATCAGGGGGCAGGCAACTTCAATGAGCAGTTCTTC. Protein: CASNQGAGNFNEQFF.

This clone was detected once. The chain employs TRBV3-1 (or the pseudogene TRBV3-2) and TRBJ1-2; 9 bases align to TRBD1. V lost 5 bases and J lost 8; bases outside the gene matches: 9. Germline V gene lookup returns CDR1 LGHDT and CDR2 YNNKEL (reference sequence). This CDR3 contains 14 residues. The CDR3 loop is CASSVGQGLVGYTF. In nucleotides, the CDR3 is TGTGCCAGCAGCGTAGGACAGGGGCTCGTAGGCTACACCTTC.

The chain links TRBV6-4 to TRBJ2-5; 9 bases map to TRBD2. The V gene's germline CDR1 is MRHNA and CDR2 SNTAGT. After removal of 4 bases from V and 0 bases from J, the junction contained 6 bases not matched to a gene. This CDR3 is built from 16 residues. CDR3 DNA sequence: TGTGCCAGCAGTGTCCCCACTAGCGGGCACCAAGAGACCCAGTACTTC. This translates into CASSVPTSGHQETQYF.

The chain joins TRBV28 to TRBJ2-4; TRBD1 agrees at 12 bases. V trimming: 3 bases; J trimming: 6 bases; junction bases outside the gene matches: 3. The CDR3 consists of 15 residues. CDR1 and CDR2 from the germline V gene are MDHEN and SYDVKM. CDR3: CASSFGTGGANIQYF. The CDR3 DNA is TGTGCCAGCAGTTTCGGGACAGGGGGCGCAAACATTCAGTACTTC.

This clone was observed once. V is TRBV4-1 and J is TRBJ1-1; 12 bases match TRBD1. The V and J ends lost 3 bases and 6 bases, in that order; junction bases with no gene match: 5. Germline values: CDR1 MGHRA, CDR2 YSYEKL. There are 15 residues in the CDR3. The CDR3, as DNA: TGCGCCAGCAGCCATCCGGGACAGGGGGCCTCTGAAGCTTTCTTT. Protein: CASSHPGQGASEAFF.

V usage is TRBV11-3 and J usage is TRBJ2-1; possible D gene TRBD2, 6 bases. The V gene lost 1 base and the J gene lost 0 bases, with 16 bases spanning the gap. Germline V gene lookup returns CDR1 SGHNT and CDR2 YENEEA. The CDR3 has 18 residues. The chain's CDR3 is CASSLARAQTSSYNEQFF. CDR3 nucleotide sequence: TGTGCCAGCAGCTTAGCCCGCGCCCAGACTAGCTCCTACAATGAGCAGTTCTTC.